These T cell receptor beta chains were read from a single sample in a study of cytomegalovirus exposure and HLA in healthy donors. This table comes from immunoSEQ multiplex PCR, and its TCRdb copy is limited to in-frame clones, with some not included. Of some 80,000 clones listed, around 96% are singletons. What was sequenced was PBMCs. These receptor sequences come from a woman between 18 and 29 years old in good health and CMV-seronegative. CDR3s include the opening cysteine and the closing phenylalanine or tryptophan. The D gene is left open where the match is weak. Size tells how often a clone was seen (once, few, many) or the class of an expanded clone, and some rows leave it out.

d_call: -
v_call: TRBV9
clone_size: -
j_call: TRBJ2-2
cdr3_aa: CASSIPQDNTGELFF
cdr3_nt: TGTGCCAGCAGCATACCTCAGGATAACACCGGGGAGCTGTTTTTT

d_call: TRBD1
v_call: TRBV9
clone_size: -
j_call: TRBJ1-4
cdr3_aa: CASSVGGQGNEKLFF
cdr3_nt: TGTGCCAGCAGCGTTGGGGGACAGGGTAATGAAAAACTGTTTTTT

d_call: -
v_call: TRBV6-6
clone_size: -
j_call: TRBJ2-2
cdr3_aa: CASRNTGELFF
cdr3_nt: TGTGCCAGCCGGAACACCGGGGAGCTGTTTTTT

d_call: -
v_call: TRBV27
clone_size: few
j_call: TRBJ2-7
cdr3_aa: CASSSTYEQYF
cdr3_nt: TGTGCCAGCAGTTCCACCTACGAGCAGTACTTC

d_call: -
v_call: TRBV10-3
clone_size: -
j_call: TRBJ1-1
cdr3_aa: CASAQGRDTEAFF
cdr3_nt: TGTGCCAGCGCACAGGGACGGGACACTGAAGCTTTCTTT

d_call: -
v_call: TRBV19
clone_size: -
j_call: TRBJ1-5
cdr3_aa: CASSHPKGHTNQPQHF
cdr3_nt: TGTGCCAGTAGTCACCCAAAGGGACATACCAATCAGCCCCAGCATTTT

d_call: TRBD1
v_call: TRBV9
clone_size: -
j_call: TRBJ1-2
cdr3_aa: CASSARQGYGYTF
cdr3_nt: TGTGCCAGCAGCGCTCGACAGGGGTATGGCTACACCTTC

d_call: -
v_call: TRBV7-8
clone_size: -
j_call: TRBJ1-5
cdr3_aa: CASSPRSAFGGNQPQHF
cdr3_nt: TGTGCCAGCAGCCCCCGGTCCGCCTTTGGAGGCAATCAGCCCCAGCATTTT

d_call: -
v_call: TRBV9
clone_size: -
j_call: TRBJ1-2
cdr3_aa: CASSVAIGGAYGYTF
cdr3_nt: TGTGCCAGCAGCGTAGCTATTGGGGGGGCCTATGGCTACACCTTC

d_call: -
v_call: TRBV6-4
clone_size: -
j_call: TRBJ2-2
cdr3_aa: CASSVSPGGRGTGELFF
cdr3_nt: TGTGCCAGCAGTGTTTCGCCCGGGGGGCGGGGCACCGGGGAGCTGTTTTTT

d_call: -
v_call: TRBV7-9
clone_size: -
j_call: TRBJ1-1
cdr3_aa: CASSLPKRGGTEAFF
cdr3_nt: TGTGCCAGCAGCTTACCTAAAAGGGGCGGCACTGAAGCTTTCTTT

d_call: TRBD1
v_call: TRBV7-9
clone_size: -
j_call: TRBJ2-7
cdr3_aa: CASQGTGLYEQYF
cdr3_nt: TGTGCCAGCCAGGGGACAGGCCTCTACGAGCAGTACTTC

d_call: TRBD2
v_call: TRBV4-2
clone_size: -
j_call: TRBJ2-7
cdr3_aa: CASSQGLAGQLPYEQYF
cdr3_nt: TGTGCCAGCAGCCAGGGACTAGCGGGTCAACTACCCTACGAGCAGTACTTC

d_call: -
v_call: TRBV27
clone_size: once
j_call: TRBJ1-1
cdr3_aa: CASSFGTREDTEAFF
cdr3_nt: TGTGCCAGCAGTTTTGGGACCCGGGAGGACACTGAAGCTTTCTTT

d_call: -
v_call: TRBV2
clone_size: -
j_call: TRBJ1-1
cdr3_aa: CASRVQPNTEAFF
cdr3_nt: TGTGCCAGCAGAGTACAGCCGAACACTGAAGCTTTCTTT

d_call: TRBD1
v_call: TRBV27
clone_size: once
j_call: TRBJ1-2
cdr3_aa: CASRISRQGWDGYTF
cdr3_nt: TGTGCCAGCAGAATATCTCGACAGGGGTGGGATGGCTACACCTTC

d_call: -
v_call: TRBV6-1
clone_size: -
j_call: TRBJ1-4
cdr3_aa: CASREKTPTNEKLFF
cdr3_nt: TGTGCCAGCAGAGAAAAGACACCAACTAATGAAAAACTGTTTTTT

d_call: -
v_call: TRBV6-5
clone_size: -
j_call: TRBJ2-2
cdr3_aa: CASSYPGRELFF
cdr3_nt: TGTGCCAGCAGTTACCCGGGGAGGGAGCTGTTTTTT

d_call: TRBD2
v_call: TRBV7-9
clone_size: once
j_call: TRBJ2-7
cdr3_aa: CASSLTGTSGTFSSYEQYF
cdr3_nt: TGTGCCAGCAGCTTAACAGGGACTAGCGGGACCTTTAGCTCCTACGAGCAGTACTTC

d_call: -
v_call: TRBV28
clone_size: -
j_call: TRBJ2-7
cdr3_aa: CASTGLPYQQYF
cdr3_nt: TGTGCCAGCACCGGACTCCCGTACCAGCAGTACTTC

d_call: TRBD1
v_call: TRBV2
clone_size: -
j_call: TRBJ1-4
cdr3_aa: CASSELGQINEKLFF
cdr3_nt: TGTGCCAGCAGTGAACTGGGACAGATAAATGAAAAACTGTTTTTT

d_call: TRBD1
v_call: TRBV23-1
clone_size: -
j_call: TRBJ2-7
cdr3_aa: CASSQGQGGIYEQYF
cdr3_nt: TGCGCCAGCAGTCAAGGACAGGGGGGGATCTACGAGCAGTACTTC

d_call: TRBD2
v_call: TRBV5-6
clone_size: -
j_call: TRBJ2-1
cdr3_aa: CASSRLAGGSNEQFF
cdr3_nt: TGTGCCAGCAGTCGACTAGCGGGAGGCTCCAATGAGCAGTTCTTC

d_call: TRBD2
v_call: TRBV5-1
clone_size: -
j_call: TRBJ2-7
cdr3_aa: CASSLGLAGYDEQYF
cdr3_nt: TGCGCCAGCAGCTTGGGCCTAGCGGGATACGACGAGCAGTACTTC

d_call: -
v_call: TRBV6-5
clone_size: few
j_call: TRBJ2-7
cdr3_aa: CASNLPGREQYF
cdr3_nt: TGTGCCAGCAACCTCCCGGGTCGCGAGCAGTACTTC

d_call: -
v_call: TRBV10-3
clone_size: once
j_call: TRBJ1-5
cdr3_aa: CAISEGTPLYSNQPQHF
cdr3_nt: TGTGCCATCAGTGAAGGGACACCCCTCTATAGCAATCAGCCCCAGCATTTT

d_call: TRBD2
v_call: TRBV27
clone_size: -
j_call: TRBJ2-7
cdr3_aa: CASSLGLAGGTYEQYF
cdr3_nt: TGTGCCAGCAGTTTAGGACTAGCGGGAGGTACCTACGAGCAGTACTTC

d_call: -
v_call: TRBV27
clone_size: -
j_call: TRBJ2-7
cdr3_aa: CASSLTQSYEQYF
cdr3_nt: TGTGCCAGCAGTTTGACACAGTCCTACGAGCAGTACTTC

d_call: TRBD2
v_call: TRBV7-9
clone_size: -
j_call: TRBJ2-1
cdr3_aa: CASTRLAGTLTEQFF
cdr3_nt: TGTGCCAGCACAAGACTAGCGGGAACCCTAACTGAGCAGTTCTTC

d_call: -
v_call: TRBV2
clone_size: -
j_call: TRBJ2-6
cdr3_aa: CAVQARSGANVLTF
cdr3_nt: TGTGCAGTCCAAGCTAGGTCTGGGGCCAACGTCCTGACTTTC

d_call: TRBD1
v_call: TRBV7-2
clone_size: -
j_call: TRBJ1-5
cdr3_aa: CASRGTGGNQPQHF
cdr3_nt: TGTGCCAGCAGGGGGACAGGGGGCAATCAGCCCCAGCATTTT

d_call: -
v_call: TRBV5-1
clone_size: -
j_call: TRBJ2-5
cdr3_aa: CASSLDTMVWYF
cdr3_nt: TGCGCCAGCAGCTTGGACACTATGGTCTGGTACTTC

d_call: TRBD1
v_call: TRBV7-9
clone_size: -
j_call: TRBJ1-1
cdr3_aa: CASSFVGTDQAFF
cdr3_nt: TGTGCCAGCAGCTTCGTAGGGACAGACCAAGCTTTCTTT

d_call: -
v_call: TRBV28
clone_size: few
j_call: TRBJ1-1
cdr3_aa: CASSNTPGHLNTEAFF
cdr3_nt: TGTGCCAGCAGCAACACACCGGGACACCTGAACACTGAAGCTTTCTTT

d_call: -
v_call: TRBV10-3
clone_size: -
j_call: TRBJ2-2
cdr3_aa: CAISEFGVTGELFF
cdr3_nt: TGTGCCATCAGTGAGTTTGGAGTTACCGGGGAGCTGTTTTTT

d_call: TRBD2
v_call: TRBV5-6
clone_size: -
j_call: TRBJ2-7
cdr3_aa: CASSYGRGSYEQYF
cdr3_nt: TGTGCCAGCAGCTACGGGAGGGGCAGCTACGAGCAGTACTTC

d_call: TRBD2
v_call: TRBV10-2
clone_size: -
j_call: TRBJ2-1
cdr3_aa: CASSDRSSGSHNEQFF
cdr3_nt: TGCGCCAGCAGTGACAGGTCTAGCGGGAGCCACAATGAGCAGTTCTTC